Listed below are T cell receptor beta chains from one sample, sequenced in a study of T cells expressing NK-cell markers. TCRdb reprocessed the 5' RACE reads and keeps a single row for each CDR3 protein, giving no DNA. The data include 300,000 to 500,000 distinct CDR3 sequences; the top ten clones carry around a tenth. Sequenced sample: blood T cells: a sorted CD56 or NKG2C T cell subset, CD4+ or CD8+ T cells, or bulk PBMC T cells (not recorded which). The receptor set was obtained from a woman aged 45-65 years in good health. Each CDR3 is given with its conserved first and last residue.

CDR3 protein: CASSEDRDYEKLFF
V gene: TRBV25-1
CDR3 length: 14
J gene: TRBJ1-4

CDR3 protein: CASSLTLAGRVEQFF
V gene: TRBV7-3
CDR3 length: 15
J gene: TRBJ2-1

CDR3 protein: CASSLALRRGISSNYEQYF
V gene: TRBV5-1
CDR3 length: 19
J gene: TRBJ2-7

CDR3 protein: CASSLKGSQPQHF
V gene: TRBV12-3/TRBV12-4
CDR3 length: 13
J gene: TRBJ1-5

CDR3 protein: CASSTRGQREETQYF
V gene: TRBV27
CDR3 length: 15
J gene: TRBJ2-5

CDR3 protein: CASSSHDQWGYTF
V gene: TRBV7-9
CDR3 length: 13
J gene: TRBJ1-2

CDR3 protein: CASSLGVGEGYTF
V gene: TRBV5-1
CDR3 length: 13
J gene: TRBJ1-2

CDR3 protein: CASSYSIGGVNYGYTF
V gene: TRBV6-5
CDR3 length: 16
J gene: TRBJ1-2

CDR3 protein: CATSTGTSDSGANVLTF
V gene: TRBV15
CDR3 length: 17
J gene: TRBJ2-6

CDR3 protein: CASTGAAGELFF
V gene: TRBV27
CDR3 length: 12
J gene: TRBJ2-2

CDR3 protein: CASSPRANTGELFF
V gene: TRBV7-9
CDR3 length: 14
J gene: TRBJ2-2

CDR3 protein: CASSPLNQGGATEAFF
V gene: TRBV18
CDR3 length: 16
J gene: TRBJ1-1

CDR3 protein: CASSPTSGRNTGELFF
V gene: TRBV5-4
CDR3 length: 16
J gene: TRBJ2-2

CDR3 protein: CATSDPGVQETQYF
V gene: TRBV24-1
CDR3 length: 14
J gene: TRBJ2-5

CDR3 protein: CATSERGGSRPYNEQFF
V gene: TRBV24-1
CDR3 length: 17
J gene: TRBJ2-1

CDR3 protein: CATQRGDEQYF
V gene: TRBV24-1
CDR3 length: 11
J gene: TRBJ2-7

CDR3 protein: CASSPDFPGGGIQYF
V gene: TRBV12-3/TRBV12-4
CDR3 length: 15
J gene: TRBJ2-4

CDR3 protein: CASSPRSRGAIGELFF
V gene: TRBV7-3
CDR3 length: 16
J gene: TRBJ2-2

CDR3 protein: CASSDILRTRPGGQYF
V gene: TRBV2
CDR3 length: 16
J gene: TRBJ2-7

CDR3 protein: CASSRGDGVTGELFF
V gene: TRBV12-3/TRBV12-4
CDR3 length: 15
J gene: TRBJ2-2

CDR3 protein: CSAQTGTGGFSNQPQHF
V gene: TRBV20-1
CDR3 length: 17
J gene: TRBJ1-5

CDR3 protein: CASSFGSPTDTQYF
V gene: TRBV5-1
CDR3 length: 14
J gene: TRBJ2-3

CDR3 protein: CSVQPGGPGELFF
V gene: TRBV29-1
CDR3 length: 13
J gene: TRBJ2-2

CDR3 protein: CSVLDSYTDTQYF
V gene: TRBV29-1
CDR3 length: 13
J gene: TRBJ2-3

CDR3 protein: CASSADRVSEKLFF
V gene: TRBV27
CDR3 length: 14
J gene: TRBJ1-4

CDR3 protein: CSARKSRDGGYTF
V gene: TRBV20-1
CDR3 length: 13
J gene: TRBJ1-2

CDR3 protein: CASRPKEGNKNIQYF
V gene: TRBV3-1
CDR3 length: 15
J gene: TRBJ2-4

CDR3 protein: CASSTPGGTTAEQFF
V gene: TRBV5-1
CDR3 length: 15
J gene: TRBJ2-1

CDR3 protein: CASSDPKREKAGELFF
V gene: TRBV25-1
CDR3 length: 16
J gene: TRBJ2-2

CDR3 protein: CASIPDRNMNTEAFF
V gene: TRBV6-6
CDR3 length: 15
J gene: TRBJ1-1

CDR3 protein: CASRPIRGEQFF
V gene: TRBV5-1
CDR3 length: 12
J gene: TRBJ2-1

CDR3 protein: CAWSAYTGGPYNEQFF
V gene: TRBV30
CDR3 length: 16
J gene: TRBJ2-1

CDR3 protein: CAGRAGVGETQYF
V gene: TRBV5-1
CDR3 length: 13
J gene: TRBJ2-5

CDR3 protein: CASSEDFSYNEQFF
V gene: TRBV6-4
CDR3 length: 14
J gene: TRBJ2-1

CDR3 protein: CASSQAVGKGGAFF
V gene: TRBV3-1
CDR3 length: 14
J gene: TRBJ1-1

CDR3 protein: CAISESGEGRRETQYF
V gene: TRBV10-3
CDR3 length: 16
J gene: TRBJ2-5

CDR3 protein: CASSLKDTYNSPLHF
V gene: TRBV18
CDR3 length: 15
J gene: TRBJ1-6

CDR3 protein: CASSISGTNNNEQFF
V gene: TRBV9
CDR3 length: 15
J gene: TRBJ2-1

CDR3 protein: CSAGGSGETQYF
V gene: TRBV20-1
CDR3 length: 12
J gene: TRBJ2-5

CDR3 protein: CASSLGGFSHRGTDTQYF
V gene: TRBV5-1
CDR3 length: 18
J gene: TRBJ2-3

CDR3 protein: CASNRGASNTGELFF
V gene: TRBV10-2
CDR3 length: 15
J gene: TRBJ2-2

CDR3 protein: CASSLAFREGTDTQYF
V gene: TRBV7-8
CDR3 length: 16
J gene: TRBJ2-3

CDR3 protein: CASNPDNGYGYTF
V gene: TRBV12-3/TRBV12-4
CDR3 length: 13
J gene: TRBJ1-2

CDR3 protein: CASSQDGAGNTEAFF
V gene: TRBV4-1
CDR3 length: 15
J gene: TRBJ1-1

CDR3 protein: CASSLTGTDVNTEAFF
V gene: TRBV5-1
CDR3 length: 16
J gene: TRBJ1-1

CDR3 protein: CASSPSVRNTHEQYF
V gene: TRBV3-1
CDR3 length: 15
J gene: TRBJ2-7

CDR3 protein: CAMGVTGANVLTF
V gene: TRBV6-1
CDR3 length: 13
J gene: TRBJ2-6

CDR3 protein: CASSLSRGSGNTGELFF
V gene: TRBV5-1
CDR3 length: 17
J gene: TRBJ2-2

CDR3 protein: CASSRDRISYEQYF
V gene: TRBV4-1
CDR3 length: 14
J gene: TRBJ2-7

CDR3 protein: CASSLGQAVFF
V gene: TRBV5-1
CDR3 length: 11
J gene: TRBJ1-1

CDR3 protein: CASSYSSAQGMGEQFF
V gene: TRBV6-5
CDR3 length: 16
J gene: TRBJ2-1

CDR3 protein: CASSASGRATDTQYF
V gene: TRBV7-9
CDR3 length: 15
J gene: TRBJ2-3

CDR3 protein: CASGPRQGKNTGELFF
V gene: TRBV12-5
CDR3 length: 16
J gene: TRBJ2-2